The rows below give T cell receptor beta chains drawn from one sample of a study of regulatory T cells in long-lasting Graves disease. TCRdb reanalysed the multiplex PCR reads using MiXCR and keeps one entry per CDR3 protein. The table shows 350,000 to 500,000 distinct CDR3 sequences, with roughly 15% occurring only once. These data also formed part of another study, on T cells in Graves' hyperthyroidism and ophthalmopathy.

Sequencing was performed on peripheral blood mononuclear cells (PBMCs), taken at new diagnosis, from a patient treated with antithyroid drugs. All receptors come from a woman aged 45-65 years with Graves disease. Both conserved end residues are part of each CDR3. D genes are given only for firm matches. Not all rows give a size; the values are once, few, many and, for expanded clones, a class.

TRBJ2-1 | TRBD2 | NA | TRBV10-1 | TGCGCCAGCAGCAACGGCCTCAGGGGACTAGCGGGAGAAGAGCAGTTCTTC | CASSNGLRGLAGEEQFF
TRBJ2-1 | TRBD2 | few | TRBV28 | TGTGCCAGCAGTCCTCCGATAGCGGGAGATGAGCTTCGGTACAATGAGCAGTTCTTC | CASSPPIAGDELRYNEQFF
TRBJ2-2 | TRBD1 | many | TRBV7-6 | TGTGCCAGCAGCTTAGAAATCTGGACAGGCGACCTCACCGGGGAGCTGTTTTTT | CASSLEIWTGDLTGELFF
TRBJ2-3 | TRBD1 | many | TRBV28 | TGTGCCAGCAGCCGAGAGGGGGCGGTAGATACGCAGTATTTT | CASSREGAVDTQYF
TRBJ1-1 | NA | NA | TRBV29-1 | TGCAGCGTTGACTTGGGATACATGGAAGCTTTCTTT | CSVDLGYMEAFF
TRBJ2-5 | NA | many | TRBV20-1 | TGCAGTGCTAGAGATATGGGAACCCAAGAGACCCAGTACTTC | CSARDMGTQETQYF
TRBJ2-3 | NA | few | TRBV9 | TGTGCCAGCAGCCCCAAGGGGGACCGGGGCACGCAGTATTTT | CASSPKGDRGTQYF
TRBJ1-5 | NA | few | TRBV18 | TGTGCCAGCTCACCCAATAACGGCAATCAGCCCCAGCATTTT | CASSPNNGNQPQHF
TRBJ2-7 | NA | many | TRBV5-5 | TGTGCCAGCAGCTTGGGAGACGGTGATTACGAGCAGTACTTC | CASSLGDGDYEQYF
TRBJ2-2 | TRBD2 | many | TRBV30 | TGTGCCTGGAGTTGGGGACTACACACCGGGGAGCTGTTTTTT | CAWSWGLHTGELFF
TRBJ2-7 | NA | few | TRBV5-1 | TGCGCCAGCAGCTTGGGAGGGCAGTTCTACGAGCAGTACTTC | CASSLGGQFYEQYF
TRBJ1-2 | TRBD1 | few | TRBV6-2/TRBV6-3 | TGTGCCAGCAGTGGAACCGGGACAGGGGATGGCTACACCTTC | CASSGTGTGDGYTF
TRBJ2-7 | NA | many | TRBV3-1 | TGTGCCAGCAGCCAAGATGGACCCTCCTACGAGCAGTACTTC | CASSQDGPSYEQYF
TRBJ2-1 | NA | many | TRBV27 | TGTGCCAGCAGTGCGACTAGTCCTCACCTTGACAATGAGCAGTTCTTC | CASSATSPHLDNEQFF
TRBJ2-3 | TRBD2 | many | TRBV7-9 | TGTGCCAGCAGCGTCGGACTAGCTGGCTCAGATACGCAGTATTTT | CASSVGLAGSDTQYF